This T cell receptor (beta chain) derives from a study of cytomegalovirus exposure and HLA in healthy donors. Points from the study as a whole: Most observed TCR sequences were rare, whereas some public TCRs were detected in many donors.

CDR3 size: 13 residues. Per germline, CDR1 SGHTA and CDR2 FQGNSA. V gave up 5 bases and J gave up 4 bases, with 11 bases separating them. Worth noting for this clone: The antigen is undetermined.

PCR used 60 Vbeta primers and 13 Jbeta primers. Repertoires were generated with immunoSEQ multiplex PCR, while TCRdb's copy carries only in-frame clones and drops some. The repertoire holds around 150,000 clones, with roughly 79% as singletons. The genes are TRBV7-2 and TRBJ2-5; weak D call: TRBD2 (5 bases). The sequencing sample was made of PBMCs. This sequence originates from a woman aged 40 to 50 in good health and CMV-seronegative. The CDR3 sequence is CASSHGGSETQYF. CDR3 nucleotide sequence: TGTGCCAGCAGCCACGGAGGTTCAGAGACCCAGTACTTC.